This TCR beta chain was retrieved from a study of T cells in Graves' hyperthyroidism and ophthalmopathy. Study-wide points: From stable hyperthyroidism, ophthalmopathy was separated by a 13 V-J model.

This clonotype was counted only a few times. The antigen is unknown. Under 3 months was the duration of disease in ophthalmopathy patients, who also had a Clinical Activity Score of at least 3 and a NOSPECS grade of at least 4. TCR beta CDR3 region amplification was performed from RNA transcripts. During a first-round RT-PCR of the TCR CDR3, the HTBI primer set was used. From the multiplex PCR reads, TCRdb called clonotypes with MiXCR, one entry per CDR3 protein. Among about 640,000 distinct CDR3 sequences listed, roughly 15% were seen once. The CDR3 has 13 residues. V was pared by 5 bases and J by 6 bases, with 4 bases of the junction left unmatched. Germline CDR1 and CDR2: MNHEY and SMNVEV (reference sequence).

This receptor was identified in a woman aged 45-65 years with Graves' ophthalmopathy. Material: blood. The V and J genes are TRBV27 and TRBJ1-2, with TRBD1 identical over 9 bases. CDR3 in amino acids: CASSLGTGNGYTF. The CDR3 DNA sequence: TGTGCCAGCAGTCTTGGGACAGGGAATGGCTACACCTTC.